The clone carrying this TCR beta chain was observed once. Its antigen is not known. The CDR3 extends over 15 amino acids. TCRB CDR3 was amplified from 2 ug genomic DNA or less. The data were produced by immunoSEQ multiplex PCR, yet TCRdb's version contains in-frame clones alone and is incomplete. The sample holds approximately 110,000 clones, nearly 90% seen once. This record comes from a study of glioma-infiltrating T cells after dendritic cell vaccination. Looking at the study overall: Dendritic cell vaccination trial patients had either newly diagnosed or recurrent glioblastoma. Study-level points and caveats: Only a small number of patients had complete blood and tumor samples.

The time point denotes: after dendritic cell vaccination, including at tumor progression/relapse. None of the glioblastoma patients had an isocitrate dehydrogenase mutation. The source was blood, collected after dendritic cell vaccination. This sequence joins TRBV21-1 and TRBJ2-7; the table's TRBD2 call for D was not verified on the DNA. TRBV21-1 is annotated as a pseudogene. The receptor was isolated from a human donor with glioblastoma. CDR3 protein: CASSSGLAGDYEQYF. As DNA, the CDR3 is TGTGCCAGCAGCTCCGGACTAGCGGGGGACTACGAGCAGTACTTC.